The 3 T cell receptor beta chains reported below all come from one sample, sequenced in a study of T cells after yellow fever vaccination. TCRdb redid the calling of the 5' RACE reads with MiXCR, one entry per CDR3 protein. Among 500,000 to 650,000 distinct CDR3 sequences, around an eighth were seen once, and the ten largest hold more than 12%. The sequences come from PBMCs, collected on the day of the yellow fever booster vaccination. The source of these receptors is a man aged 25 to 45 who received the YFV17D yellow fever vaccine.

The rearrangement joins TRBV4-3 to TRBJ1-2; D remains ambiguous. V dropped 1 base and J dropped 4 bases, with 7 bases sitting between them. CDR3 length: 13 residues. The V gene's germline CDR1 is LGHNA and CDR2 YSLEER. CDR3 amino acids: CASSQGAGYGYTF. Written as DNA, the CDR3 is TGCGCCAGCAGCCAAGGGGCTGGCTATGGCTACACCTTC.

Concerning this clonotype itself: A much larger clone lies one base from this, so it may be a read error. The chain carries TRBV2 and TRBJ2-5; 8 nucleotides agree with TRBD1. Germline loops: CDR1 SNHLY, CDR2 FYNNEI. The CDR3 sequence is 14 residues long. Unmatched junction bases numbered 3, after V lost 2 bases and J lost 4 bases. The CDR3 is CASSEQGAGETQYF. CDR3 bases: TGTGCCAGCAGTGAACAGGGGGCTGGAGAGACCCAGTACTTC. The full variable domain, its missing parts supplied by reference TRBV2 and TRBJ2-5, is EPEVTQTPSHQVTQMGQEVILRCVPISNHLYFYWYRQILGQKVEFLVSFYNNEISEKSEIFDDQFSVERPDGSNFTLKIRSTKLEDSAMYFCASSEQGAGETQYFGPGTRLLVL.

The J gene is TRBJ2-2, the V gene TRBV6-1; 7 bases agree with TRBD2. The germline V gene has CDR1 MNHNS and CDR2 SASEGT. This CDR3 contains 14 residues. Trimming at V came to 7 bases and at J to 3 bases, leaving 5 bases not matched to a gene. The CDR3 DNA sequence: TGTGCCAGCAAACGAGCGGGGTACACCGGGGAGCTGTTTTTT. Its protein product is CASKRAGYTGELFF.